A single sample gave rise to the 23 T cell receptor beta chains below, sequenced in a study of blood T cell repertoires in COVID-19. Repertoires were generated with immunoSEQ multiplex PCR, while TCRdb's copy carries only in-frame clones and drops some. The sample has over 150,000 clones, more than 75% seen once. The source material was peripheral blood. These receptors all come from a middle-aged man with acute or convalescent COVID-19.

This chain joins TRBV28 and TRBJ2-5, with TRBD2 matching over 10 bases. V was clipped by 3 bases and J by 3 bases; unmatched bases: 4. There are 15 residues in the CDR3. Looked up from germline, CDR1 is MDHEN and CDR2 is SYDVKM. The CDR3 DNA reads as TGTGCCAGCAGTTTTAGCGGGGGGCCAAAAGAGACCCAGTACTTC. This codes for CASSFSGGPKETQYF.

This chain links TRBV2 with TRBJ2-5, with D unresolved. The CDR3 length is 14 residues. Germline assignment: CDR1 SNHLY and CDR2 FYNNEI. The V end was cut by 6 bases, the J end by 0 bases, with 11 bases between. This CDR3 is CASRENQYQETQYF. The CDR3 DNA sequence: TGTGCCAGCAGGGAGAACCAGTACCAAGAGACCCAGTACTTC.

This clone was detected a few times. The chain is built from TRBV6-1 and TRBJ2-2, with 9 nucleotides matching TRBD2. V dropped 2 bases and J dropped 4; count of bases not matched to a gene: 5. CDR1 and CDR2 from the germline V gene are MNHNS and SASEGT. This CDR3 comprises 16 residues. The CDR3 sequence is CASSEFAGGGTGELFF. CDR3 DNA sequence: TGTGCCAGCAGTGAATTTGCGGGGGGGGGCACCGGGGAGCTGTTTTTT.

V is TRBV11-2 and J is TRBJ2-6, with 7 bases lining up with TRBD1. This CDR3 is built from 19 residues. Germline assignment: CDR1 SGHAT and CDR2 FQNNGV. Trimming took 3 bases from V and 0 from J; bases not matched to a gene: 11. For the CDR3, the DNA is TGTGCCAGCAGCTTCAGGGGGAACAGGATCTCCTCTGGGGCCAACGTCCTGACTTTC. Its translation: CASSFRGNRISSGANVLTF.

J is TRBJ1-1 and V is TRBV7-9; D gene uncertain. Germline CDR1 is SEHNR and CDR2 is FQNEAQ (reference sequence). V gave up 3 bases and J gave up 4 bases, with 6 bases separating them. CDR3 size: 12 residues. The CDR3 here is CASSFESTEAFF. The DNA for the CDR3 is TGTGCCAGCAGCTTCGAGAGCACTGAAGCTTTCTTT.

This sequence joins TRBV1 and TRBJ1-6; the DNA was not used to check the table's D call, TRBD1. TRBV1 is flagged as a pseudogene. CDR3 size: 16 residues. CDR3 DNA sequence: TGCACCAGCAGCCATGACAGGACAGGGGCCTATTCACCCCTCCACTTT. Residues: CTSSHDRTGAYSPLHF.

The chain joins TRBV28 to TRBJ1-2; the D gene is possibly TRBD1 (6 bases). The CDR3 loop spans 14 amino acids. CDR1 MDHEN and CDR2 SYDVKM come from the germline V gene. Trimming took off 5 bases at V and 2 bases at J, with 12 bases between the two ends. CDR3 in amino acids: CASSPQGHNYGYTF. CDR3 bases: TGTGCCAGCAGTCCGCAGGGGCACAACTATGGCTACACCTTC.

A few counts support this clone. The chain carries TRBV6-5 and TRBJ1-1; the D gene is possibly TRBD1 (6 bases). Germline lookup yields CDR1 MNHEY and CDR2 SVGAGI. V lost 0 bases and J lost 5, with 10 bases in between. The CDR3 sequence is 14 residues long. This CDR3 reads CASSYSSGTTEAFF. CDR3 nucleotide sequence: TGTGCCAGCAGTTACTCCTCCGGGACAACTGAAGCTTTCTTT.

This chain links TRBV19 with TRBJ2-3; TRBD2 matches at 7 bases. There are 16 residues in the CDR3. Germline-derived CDR1 and CDR2 are LNHDA and SQIVND (reference sequence). The junction had 10 bases not matched to a gene; V was cut back by 5 bases and J by 2 bases. The CDR3 DNA sequence: TGTGCCAGTAGTCCTACAACCGGGACTATCACAGATACGCAGTATTTT. Protein: CASSPTTGTITDTQYF.

The chain joins TRBV3-1 (or the pseudogene TRBV3-2) to TRBJ1-1, with D hard to call. Deletions cut 5 bases from V and 1 base from J, with 5 bases between. Germline V gene sequence: CDR1 LGHDT, CDR2 YNNKEL (reference sequence). CDR3 size: 12 residues. The CDR3 coding sequence is TGTGCCAGCAGCGAGGGGAACACTGAAGCTTTCTTT. Residues: CASSEGNTEAFF.

J is TRBJ2-1 and V is TRBV5-1, with TRBD1 matching over 7 bases. This CDR3 spans 15 amino acids. Germline lookup yields CDR1 SGHRS and CDR2 YFSETQ. The J segment lost 6 bases and the V segment lost 1 base, leaving 7 bases of the junction unmatched. The CDR3 DNA sequence: TGCGCCAGCAGCTTGCAGGTCCCAGGGGGCAATGAGCAGTTCTTC. It is translated as CASSLQVPGGNEQFF.

This clone was recorded a few times. This rearrangement joins TRBV5-1 to TRBJ1-6; maybe TRBD1 (5 bases). The germline gives CDR1 SGHRS, CDR2 YFSETQ. V lost 0 bases and J 9 bases, leaving 13 bases between the germline ends. The CDR3 is 15 amino acids. CDR3 sequence: CASSLVGDQGSPLHF. In DNA, the CDR3 is TGCGCCAGCAGCTTGGTCGGCGACCAGGGTTCACCCCTCCACTTT.

Here the CDR3 reads CASKPGTPRARRNTDTQYF. DNA of the CDR3: TGTGCCAGCAAACCAGGGACTCCTCGCGCTCGCCGGAACACAGATACGCAGTATTTT. This rearrangement joins TRBV2 to TRBJ2-3; weak D call: TRBD2 (6 bases). Germline loops: CDR1 SNHLY, CDR2 FYNNEI. V lost 7 bases and J lost 2, with 28 bases in between. CDR3 length: 19 amino acids.

This sequence joins TRBV5-4 and TRBJ2-1, with 9 bases fitting TRBD1. The junction had 5 bases not matched to a gene; V was cut back by 4 bases and J by 6 bases. Germline V CDR1 and CDR2: SGHNT, YYREEE (reference sequence). CDR3 length equals 14 residues. The CDR3 sequence is CASSGDRASNEQFF. CDR3 nucleotides: TGTGCCAGCAGCGGGGACAGGGCAAGCAATGAGCAGTTCTTC.

The gene calls are TRBV11-2 and TRBJ1-1, with D hard to call. V lost 2 bases and J 4 bases, leaving 11 bases between the germline ends. CDR3 length: 14 residues. The V gene's germline CDR1 is SGHAT and CDR2 FQNNGV. The CDR3 DNA reads TGTGCCAGCAGCTTAAACGCGGTGGGCACTGAAGCTTTCTTT. Its translation: CASSLNAVGTEAFF. Full variable domain (missing parts from reference TRBV11-2 and TRBJ1-1): EAGVAQSPRYKIIEKRQSVAFWCNPISGHATLYWYQQILGQGPKLLIQFQNNGVVDDSQLPKDRFSAERLKGVDSTLKIQPAKLEDSAVYLCASSLNAVGTEAFFGQGTRLTVV.

The chain carries TRBV9 and TRBJ1-1, with a weak D call TRBD1 (6 bases). CDR3 size: 14 residues. CDR1 is SGDLS, CDR2 YYNGEE, per germline. V was pared by 3 bases and J by 3 bases, with 12 bases between. DNA of the CDR3: TGTGCCAGCAGCGCCAGAGGGGGATACACTGAAGCTTTCTTT. It is translated as CASSARGGYTEAFF.

The V gene is TRBV7-3, the J gene TRBJ2-1, with TRBD2 matching 8 bases. Germline values: CDR1 SGHTA, CDR2 FQGTGA. The junction had 2 bases not matched to a gene; V was cut back by 5 bases and J by 8 bases. The CDR3 is 12 residues long. CDR3 residues: CASSQTSDEQFF. The CDR3 DNA reads TGTGCCAGCAGCCAGACTAGCGATGAGCAGTTCTTC.

This rearrangement joins TRBV30 to TRBJ1-2; no clear D. CDR3 length equals 13 residues. V lost 3 bases and J lost 3, with 11 bases in between. Germline V gene sequence: CDR1 GTSNPN, CDR2 SVGIG (reference sequence). CDR3: CAWRGGEYYGYTF. The CDR3 region has the DNA TGTGCCTGGAGGGGTGGGGAGTACTATGGCTACACCTTC.

This clone was picked up one time. The chain joins TRBV4-1 to TRBJ1-2; TRBD1 agrees at 11 bases. Germline V gene lookup returns CDR1 MGHRA and CDR2 YSYEKL. The CDR3 loop spans 15 amino acids. V dropped 2 bases and J dropped 4; count of bases not matched to a gene: 3. For the CDR3, the DNA is TGCGCCAGCAGCCAACCGGGACAGGGGGTCTATGGCTACACCTTC. Translating gives CASSQPGQGVYGYTF.

The chain carries TRBV6-5 and TRBJ2-7; 7 bases fit TRBD1. J lost 6 bases, V lost 6 bases, and 5 bases had no gene match. CDR1 MNHEY and CDR2 SVGAGI come from the germline V gene. The CDR3 spans 12 residues. The CDR3 loop is CASSPTGTEQYF. CDR3 coding DNA: TGTGCCAGCAGCCCGACAGGGACCGAGCAGTACTTC.

This sequence joins TRBV7-2 and TRBJ2-5; TRBD2 matches at 9 bases. Germline V gene sequence: CDR1 SGHTA, CDR2 FQGNSA. V shed 5 bases and J 1 base; nucleotides not matched to a gene: 8. The CDR3 length is 16 residues. The CDR3 region is CASSPLVAGVQETQYF. The CDR3, as DNA: TGTGCCAGCAGCCCCCTCGTAGCGGGGGTCCAAGAGACCCAGTACTTC.

V usage is TRBV6-6 and J usage is TRBJ2-2; 7 nucleotides line up with TRBD1. This CDR3 has 20 amino acids. Trimming cost V 6 bases and J 3 bases; bases outside gene matches: 22. From germline, CDR1 is MNHNY and CDR2 SVGAGI (reference sequence). The CDR3 DNA sequence: TGTGCCAGCAGACGAAGCCTTAGGACAGGCCGCACCTCTGACACCGGGGAGCTGTTTTTT. This sequence encodes CASRRSLRTGRTSDTGELFF.

The gene calls are TRBV3-1 (or the pseudogene TRBV3-2) and TRBJ1-2; perhaps TRBD1 as D (5 bases). CDR3 size: 13 residues. CDR1 and CDR2 from the germline V gene are LGHDT and YNNKEL (reference sequence). V lost 0 bases and J 8 bases, leaving 10 bases between the germline ends. For the CDR3, the DNA is TGTGCCAGCAGCCAAGAAAGGGGAGGGGGCTACACCTTC. It encodes CASSQERGGGYTF.